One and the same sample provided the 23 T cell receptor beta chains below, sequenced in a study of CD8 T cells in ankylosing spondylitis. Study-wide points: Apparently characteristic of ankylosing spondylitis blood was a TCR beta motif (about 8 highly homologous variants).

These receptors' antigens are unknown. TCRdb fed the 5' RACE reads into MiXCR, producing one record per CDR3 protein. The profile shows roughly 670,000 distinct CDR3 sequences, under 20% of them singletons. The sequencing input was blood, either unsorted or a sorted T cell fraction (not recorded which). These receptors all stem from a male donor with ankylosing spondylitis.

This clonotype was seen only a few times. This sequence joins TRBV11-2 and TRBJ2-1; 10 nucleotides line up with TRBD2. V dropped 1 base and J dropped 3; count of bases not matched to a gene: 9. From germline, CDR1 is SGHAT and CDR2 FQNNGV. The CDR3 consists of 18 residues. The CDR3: CASSLGSGGAGRYNEQFF. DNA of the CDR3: TGTGCCAGCAGCTTAGGGAGCGGGGGGGCCGGTCGCTACAATGAGCAGTTCTTC.

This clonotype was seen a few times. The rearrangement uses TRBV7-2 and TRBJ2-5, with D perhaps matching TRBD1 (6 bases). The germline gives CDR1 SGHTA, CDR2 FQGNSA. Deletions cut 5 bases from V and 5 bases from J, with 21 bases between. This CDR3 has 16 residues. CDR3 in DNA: TGTGCCAGCAGCAAACCGACAGGAGAGATTATGGAGACCCAGTACTTC. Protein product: CASSKPTGEIMETQYF.

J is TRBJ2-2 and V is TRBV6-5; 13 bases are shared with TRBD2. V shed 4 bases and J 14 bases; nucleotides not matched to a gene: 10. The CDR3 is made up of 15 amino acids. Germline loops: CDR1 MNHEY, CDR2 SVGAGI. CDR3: CASSSGLAGAFGLFF. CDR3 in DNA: TGTGCCAGCAGTTCAGGACTAGCGGGAGCCTTTGGTCTGTTTTTT.

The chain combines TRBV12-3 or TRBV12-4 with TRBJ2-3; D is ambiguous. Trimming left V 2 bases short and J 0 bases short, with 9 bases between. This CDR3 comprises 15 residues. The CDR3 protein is CASSLMVVSTDTQYF. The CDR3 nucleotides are TGTGCCAGCAGTTTAATGGTGGTGAGCACAGATACGCAGTATTTT.

CDR3: CASSPGTRRGNIQYF. In nucleotides, the CDR3 is TGTGCCAGCAGTCCCGGGACACGGCGAGGGAACATTCAGTACTTC. This chain links TRBV12-3 or TRBV12-4 with TRBJ2-4, with D perhaps matching TRBD1 (6 bases). V was shortened by 5 bases and J by 7 bases, with 18 bases between the two germline ends. This CDR3 has 15 amino acids.

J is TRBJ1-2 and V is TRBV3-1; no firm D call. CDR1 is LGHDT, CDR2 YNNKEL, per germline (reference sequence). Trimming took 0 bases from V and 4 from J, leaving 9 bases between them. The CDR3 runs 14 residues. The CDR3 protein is CASSQEVGVYGYTF. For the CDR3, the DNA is TGTGCCAGCAGCCAAGAGGTCGGAGTCTATGGCTACACCTTC.

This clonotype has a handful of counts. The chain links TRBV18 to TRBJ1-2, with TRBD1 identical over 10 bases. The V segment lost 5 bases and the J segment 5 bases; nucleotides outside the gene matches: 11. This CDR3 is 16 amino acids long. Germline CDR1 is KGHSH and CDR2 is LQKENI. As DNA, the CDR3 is TGTGCCAGCTCATCAGCCGGGACAGGGGATTTGTATGGCTACACCTTC. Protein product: CASSSAGTGDLYGYTF. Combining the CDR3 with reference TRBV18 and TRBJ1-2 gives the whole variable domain NAGVMQNPRHLVRRRGQEARLRCSPMKGHSHVYWYRQLPEEGLKFMVYLQKENIIDESGMPKERFSAEFPKEGPSILRIQQVVRGDSAAYFCASSSAGTGDLYGYTFGSGTRLTVV.

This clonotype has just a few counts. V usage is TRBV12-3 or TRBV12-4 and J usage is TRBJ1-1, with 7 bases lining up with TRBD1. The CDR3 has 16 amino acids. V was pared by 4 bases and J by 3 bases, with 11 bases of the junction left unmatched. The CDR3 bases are TGTGCCAGCAGTTACCTCCGAGGGGGCCACGACACTGAAGCTTTCTTT. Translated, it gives CASSYLRGGHDTEAFF.

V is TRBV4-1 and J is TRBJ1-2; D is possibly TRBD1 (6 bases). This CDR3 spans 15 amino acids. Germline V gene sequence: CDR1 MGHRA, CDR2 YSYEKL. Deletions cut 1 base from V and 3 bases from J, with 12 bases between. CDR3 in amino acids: CASSQGSAGDYGYTF. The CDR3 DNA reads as TGCGCCAGCAGCCAAGGGTCGGCAGGGGACTATGGCTACACCTTC.

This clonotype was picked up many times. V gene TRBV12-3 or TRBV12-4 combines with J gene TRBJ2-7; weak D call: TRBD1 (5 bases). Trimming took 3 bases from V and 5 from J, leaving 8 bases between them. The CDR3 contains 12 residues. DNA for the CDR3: TGTGCCAGCAGTTTGGGGCGTGACGAGCAGTACTTC. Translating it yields CASSLGRDEQYF.

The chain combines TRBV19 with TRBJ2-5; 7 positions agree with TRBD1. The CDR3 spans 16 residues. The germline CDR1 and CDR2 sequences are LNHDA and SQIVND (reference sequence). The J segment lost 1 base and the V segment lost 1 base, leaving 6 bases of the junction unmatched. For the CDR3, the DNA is TGTGCCAGTAGTATAGTGACGGGACAGACCCAAGAGACCCAGTACTTC. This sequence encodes CASSIVTGQTQETQYF.

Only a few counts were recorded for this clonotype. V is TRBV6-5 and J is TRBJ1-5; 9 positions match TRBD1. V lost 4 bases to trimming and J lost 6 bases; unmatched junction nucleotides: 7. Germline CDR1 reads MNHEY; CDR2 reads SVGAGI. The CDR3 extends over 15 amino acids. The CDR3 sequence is CASSSSDRGGQPQHF. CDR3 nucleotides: TGTGCCAGCAGTTCCTCGGACAGGGGAGGTCAGCCCCAGCATTTT.

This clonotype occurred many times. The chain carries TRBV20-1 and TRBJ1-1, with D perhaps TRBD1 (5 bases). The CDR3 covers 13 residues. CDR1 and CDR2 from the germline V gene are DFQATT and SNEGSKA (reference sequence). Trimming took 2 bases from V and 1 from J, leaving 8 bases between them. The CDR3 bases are TGCAGTGCTAGAAGGGGAGCGAACACTGAAGCTTTCTTT. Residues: CSARRGANTEAFF.

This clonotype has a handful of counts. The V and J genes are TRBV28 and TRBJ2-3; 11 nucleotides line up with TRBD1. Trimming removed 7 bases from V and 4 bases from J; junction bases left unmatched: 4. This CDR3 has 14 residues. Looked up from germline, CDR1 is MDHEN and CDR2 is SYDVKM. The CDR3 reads CASMGQGVSDTQYF. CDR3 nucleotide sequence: TGTGCCAGCATGGGACAGGGGGTTTCAGATACGCAGTATTTT.

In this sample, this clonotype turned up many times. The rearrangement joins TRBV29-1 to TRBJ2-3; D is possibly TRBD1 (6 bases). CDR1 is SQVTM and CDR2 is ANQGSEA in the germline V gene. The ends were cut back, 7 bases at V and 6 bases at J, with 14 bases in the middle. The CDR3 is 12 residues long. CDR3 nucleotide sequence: TGCAGCGCGACAGGATTCACGGATACGCAGTATTTT. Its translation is CSATGFTDTQYF.

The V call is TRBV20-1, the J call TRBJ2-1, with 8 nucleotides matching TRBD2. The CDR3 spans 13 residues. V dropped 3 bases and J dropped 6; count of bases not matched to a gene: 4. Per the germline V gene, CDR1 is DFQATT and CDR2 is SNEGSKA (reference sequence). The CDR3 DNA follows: TGCAGTGCTAGCCGGGGGGGCCTCAATGAGCAGTTCTTC. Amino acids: CSASRGGLNEQFF.

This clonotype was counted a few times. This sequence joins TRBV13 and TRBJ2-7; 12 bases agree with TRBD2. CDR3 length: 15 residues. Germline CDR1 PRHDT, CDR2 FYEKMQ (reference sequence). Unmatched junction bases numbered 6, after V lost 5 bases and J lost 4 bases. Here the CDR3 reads CASSVRTSGTYEQYF. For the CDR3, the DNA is TGTGCCAGCAGCGTCCGGACTAGCGGGACGTACGAGCAGTACTTC.

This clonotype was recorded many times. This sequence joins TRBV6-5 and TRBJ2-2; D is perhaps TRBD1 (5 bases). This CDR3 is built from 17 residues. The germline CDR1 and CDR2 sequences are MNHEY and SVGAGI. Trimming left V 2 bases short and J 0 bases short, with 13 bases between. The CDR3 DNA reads TGTGCCAGCAGTTACGCACTACAGGCCCCGAACACCGGGGAGCTGTTTTTT. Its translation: CASSYALQAPNTGELFF.

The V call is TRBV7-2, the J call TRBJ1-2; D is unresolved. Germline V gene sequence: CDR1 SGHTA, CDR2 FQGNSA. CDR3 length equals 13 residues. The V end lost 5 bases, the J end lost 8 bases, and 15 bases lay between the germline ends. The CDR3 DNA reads TGTGCCAGCAGCCCTAATATGGACCGGGGCTACACCTTC. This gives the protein CASSPNMDRGYTF.

CDR3 nucleotide sequence: TGTGCCAGCAGTAACAGGGTGGGCGAACTGTTTTTT. This translates into CASSNRVGELFF. The chain employs TRBV6-2 or TRBV6-3 and TRBJ1-4; maybe TRBD1 (6 bases). The CDR3 has 12 residues. Germline V gene data show CDR1 as MNHEY and CDR2 as SVGEGT. V was cut by 5 bases and J by 12 bases, with 13 bases left in between.

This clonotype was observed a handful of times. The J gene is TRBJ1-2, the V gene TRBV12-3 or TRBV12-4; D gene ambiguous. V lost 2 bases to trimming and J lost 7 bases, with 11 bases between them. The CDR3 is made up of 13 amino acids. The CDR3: CASSLNGPSGYTF. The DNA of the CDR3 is TGTGCCAGCAGTTTAAATGGGCCTTCTGGCTACACCTTC.

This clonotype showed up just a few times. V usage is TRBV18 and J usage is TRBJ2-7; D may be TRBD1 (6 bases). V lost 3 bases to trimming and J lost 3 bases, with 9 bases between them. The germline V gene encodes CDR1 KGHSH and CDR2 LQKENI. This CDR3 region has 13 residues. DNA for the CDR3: TGTGCCAGCTCACCCACAGGGTACTACGAGCAGTACTTC. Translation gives CASSPTGYYEQYF.

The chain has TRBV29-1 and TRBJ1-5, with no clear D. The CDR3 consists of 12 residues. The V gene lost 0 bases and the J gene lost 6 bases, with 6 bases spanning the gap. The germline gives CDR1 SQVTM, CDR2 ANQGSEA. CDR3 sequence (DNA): TGCAGCGTTGAAGAGGGGTCTCAGCCCCAGCATTTT. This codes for CSVEEGSQPQHF.